This TCR beta chain was sequenced in a study of cytomegalovirus exposure and HLA in healthy donors. Healthy donors of bone marrow made up the group. 13 Jbeta primers and 60 Vbeta primers were used for the PCR. Repertoires were generated with immunoSEQ multiplex PCR, while TCRdb's copy carries only in-frame clones and drops some. This sample carries 150,000 or so clones, approximately 81% of them seen once, and the ten largest clones take around 7.2%. Trimming pared 7 bases from V and 3 bases from J, leaving 21 bases between. CDR3 length: 16 residues. Looked up from germline, CDR1 is MNHEY and CDR2 is SMNVEV (reference sequence). Turning to this clone: Its antigen is not identified.

Study-wide results and limits: Solely CMV serostatus was available to characterize immune exposure. Most of the TCR beta V segments (in an earlier analysis) were productive either about 87% or about 30% of the time.

This receptor was taken from a male donor in good health and CMV-seronegative. Material: PBMCs. This chain joins TRBV27 and TRBJ1-1; D might be TRBD1 (6 bases). This CDR3 reads CASKTTIGTPDTEAFF. As DNA, the CDR3 is TGTGCCAGCAAGACCACCATCGGGACACCTGACACTGAAGCTTTCTTT.